These 14 T cell receptor beta chains were sequenced from one sample in a study of shared clonotypes between healthy human individuals. Libraries were prepared by immunoSEQ multiplex PCR; TCRdb keeps only in-frame clonotypes and omits some of them. The sample has a few million clones, over 85% seen once. Sequenced sample: naive CD4+ T cells from PBMCs. Subset meaning: CD45RA+ positively selected. These receptors were obtained from a man aged 18 to 30 in good health. Some clones in this sample may be carry-over from other donors' samples.

On this clone itself: Additional DNA sequences in this sample encode the identical CDR3. CDR3 DNA sequence: TGTGCCAGCAGCTTAGGGCCCTCCTACGAGCAGTACTTC. Its protein product is CASSLGPSYEQYF. The chain combines TRBV7-2 with TRBJ2-7; D gene uncertain. In germline, CDR1 is SGHTA, CDR2 FQGNSA. The ends were cut back, 1 base at V and 0 bases at J, with 4 bases in the middle. This CDR3 is 13 amino acids long.

The rearrangement links TRBV19 to TRBJ2-5; D is undetermined. Looked up from germline, CDR1 is LNHDA and CDR2 is SQIVND (reference sequence). The V end was cut by 2 bases, the J end by 5 bases, with 6 bases between. CDR3 length equals 12 residues. The CDR3 nucleotides are TGTGCCAGTAGTATAATGGGCGAGACCCAGTACTTC. This encodes CASSIMGETQYF.

V usage is TRBV28 and J usage is TRBJ1-1; 9 bases align to TRBD1. Germline trimming cut 6 bases from V and 4 bases from J; bases unmatched to any gene: 9. Germline values: CDR1 MDHEN, CDR2 SYDVKM. The CDR3 spans 15 residues. The CDR3 DNA reads TGTGCCAGCAGGCCTCCGGGACAGGGTCGCACTGAAGCTTTCTTT. The encoded protein is CASRPPGQGRTEAFF.

The rearrangement links TRBV11-2 to TRBJ1-5; 8 bases align to TRBD1. V lost 2 bases, J lost 4 bases, and 7 bases stayed unmatched. Germline CDR1 is SGHAT and CDR2 is FQNNGV. This CDR3 has 16 amino acids. CDR3 in amino acids: CASSLSFQGANQPQHF. The CDR3 bases are TGTGCCAGCAGCTTATCCTTTCAGGGGGCGAATCAGCCCCAGCATTTT. Looking up the rest from reference TRBV11-2 and TRBJ1-5 gives the full variable domain: EAGVAQSPRYKIIEKRQSVAFWCNPISGHATLYWYQQILGQGPKLLIQFQNNGVVDDSQLPKDRFSAERLKGVDSTLKIQPAKLEDSAVYLCASSLSFQGANQPQHFGDGTRLSIL.

The chain uses TRBV7-2 and TRBJ2-7; 7 bases agree with TRBD2. This CDR3 spans 16 amino acids. Germline CDR1 is SGHTA and CDR2 is FQGNSA. V lost 2 bases to trimming and J lost 1 base; unmatched junction nucleotides: 8. Written as DNA, the CDR3 is TGTGCCAGCAGCTTATTTGGGAGGGGAGCGTCCTACGAGCAGTACTTC. Its protein is CASSLFGRGASYEQYF.

This clone was counted a single time. This chain connects TRBV10-3 to TRBJ2-7; D unresolved. The V gene's germline CDR1 is ENHRY and CDR2 SYGVKD. Trimming shortened V by 6 bases and J by 5 bases, and 11 bases separated the two germline ends. CDR3 length: 12 amino acids. The CDR3 DNA is TGTGCCATCAGCCCCGGGCCCGACGAGCAGTACTTC. It translates to CAISPGPDEQYF.

The V and J genes are TRBV11-2 and TRBJ1-2, with D perhaps TRBD1 (5 bases). The CDR3 runs 13 residues. The germline V gene encodes CDR1 SGHAT and CDR2 FQNNGV. V lost 5 bases and J lost 4, with 11 bases in between. The CDR3 protein is CASSLTEVYGYTF. CDR3 nucleotides: TGTGCCAGCAGCCTGACAGAAGTCTATGGCTACACCTTC.

The CDR3 reads CASSQGLWENGYTF. CDR3 nucleotide sequence: TGTGCCAGCAGCCAAGGGCTTTGGGAAAATGGCTACACCTTC. The chain joins TRBV14 to TRBJ1-2, with D unresolved. This CDR3 has 14 residues. The V gene lost 1 base and the J gene lost 6 bases, with 12 bases spanning the gap. Germline V lookup: CDR1 SGHDN, CDR2 FVKESK.

The rearrangement uses TRBV30 and TRBJ2-1, with 7 bases aligning to TRBD2. From germline, CDR1 is GTSNPN and CDR2 SVGIG (reference sequence). The CDR3 runs 14 residues. The junction had 12 bases not matched to a gene; V was cut back by 0 bases and J by 13 bases. The chain's CDR3 is CAWSVGGGPVGQFF. The CDR3 coding sequence is TGTGCCTGGAGTGTTGGGGGAGGGCCGGTTGGACAGTTCTTC.

This clone showed up just once. V and J are TRBV5-6 and TRBJ2-2; 9 positions match TRBD1. The V and J ends lost 4 bases and 1 base, in that order; junction bases with no gene match: 8. The germline V gene has CDR1 SGHDT and CDR2 YYEEEE. This CDR3 is built from 17 residues. The CDR3 here is CASSLAAGQGNTGELFF. CDR3 nucleotides: TGTGCCAGCAGCCTGGCAGCGGGACAGGGGAACACCGGGGAGCTGTTTTTT. Complete variable domain (other parts from reference TRBV5-6 and TRBJ2-2): DAGVTQSPTHLIKTRGQQVTLRCSPKSGHDTVSWYQQALGQGPQFIFQYYEEEERQRGNFPDRFSGHQFPNYSSELNVNALLLGDSALYLCASSLAAGQGNTGELFFGEGSRLTVL.

The chain has TRBV12-5 and TRBJ2-5, with 7 bases matching TRBD2. The CDR3 sequence is 13 residues long. With V trimmed by 5 bases and J by 5 bases, 5 bases remained unmatched. The germline V gene has CDR1 LGHNT and CDR2 FRNRAP. This chain's CDR3 is CASGQAGTETQYF. In DNA form, the CDR3 reads TGTGCTAGTGGTCAAGCGGGAACTGAGACCCAGTACTTC.

The rearrangement links TRBV18 to TRBJ1-1; 7 bases are shared with TRBD1. V was clipped by 4 bases and J by 4 bases; unmatched bases: 3. The CDR3 loop spans 13 amino acids. Germline V gene lookup returns CDR1 KGHSH and CDR2 LQKENI. The CDR3 region has the DNA TGTGCCAGCTCACTCGGGACAGTCACTGAAGCTTTCTTT. This gives the protein CASSLGTVTEAFF.

V and J are TRBV11-2 and TRBJ2-7; D gene ambiguous. The germline V gene has CDR1 SGHAT and CDR2 FQNNGV. V was trimmed by 10 bases and J by 0 bases, leaving 25 bases between them. The CDR3 contains 17 residues. CDR3 nucleotide sequence: TGTGCCAACCCGAGCGAGGTTAAGGGCAGCTTCTCCTACGAGCAGTACTTC. Its translation: CANPSEVKGSFSYEQYF.

The V gene is TRBV5-1, the J gene TRBJ2-2; 8 bases line up with TRBD2. CDR3 length equals 18 residues. With 9 bases clipped from V and 2 bases from J, the junction kept 18 bases outside the gene matches. Germline V gene data show CDR1 as SGHRS and CDR2 as YFSETQ. For the CDR3, the DNA is TGCGCCACTAACAACCAACCTTTAGCGGGAAGTAACACCGGGGAGCTGTTTTTT. Translation gives CATNNQPLAGSNTGELFF.